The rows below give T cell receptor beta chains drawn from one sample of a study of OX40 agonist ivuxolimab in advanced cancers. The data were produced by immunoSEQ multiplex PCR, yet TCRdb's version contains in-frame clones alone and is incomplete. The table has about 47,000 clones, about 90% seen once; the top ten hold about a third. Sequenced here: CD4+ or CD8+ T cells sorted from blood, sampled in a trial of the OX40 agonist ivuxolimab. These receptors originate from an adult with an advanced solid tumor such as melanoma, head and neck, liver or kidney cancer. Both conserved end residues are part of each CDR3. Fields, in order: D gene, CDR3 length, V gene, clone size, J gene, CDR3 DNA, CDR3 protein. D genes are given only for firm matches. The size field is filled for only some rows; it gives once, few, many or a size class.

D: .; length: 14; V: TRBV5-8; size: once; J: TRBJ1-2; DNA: TGTGCCAGCAGCTTCCACGCAGGGAACTATGGCTACACCTTC; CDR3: CASSFHAGNYGYTF
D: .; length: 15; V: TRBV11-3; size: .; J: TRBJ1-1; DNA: TGTGCCAGCATATATACAGGGCCCATGAACACTGAAGCTTTCTTT; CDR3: CASIYTGPMNTEAFF
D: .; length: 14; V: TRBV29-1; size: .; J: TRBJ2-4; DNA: TGCAGCGTTGGAAGTCGACTAGAGGGTGACATTCAGTACTTC; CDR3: CSVGSRLEGDIQYF
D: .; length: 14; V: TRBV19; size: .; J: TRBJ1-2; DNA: TGTGCCAGTAGTATAGACCAATTGGACTATGGCTACACCTTC; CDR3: CASSIDQLDYGYTF
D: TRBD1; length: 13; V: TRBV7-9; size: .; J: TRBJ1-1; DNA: TGTGCCAGCAGCTGGACAGGGGCTACTGAAGCTTTCTTT; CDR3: CASSWTGATEAFF
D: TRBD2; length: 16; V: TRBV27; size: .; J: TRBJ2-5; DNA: TGTGCCAGCAGTTTAATTCCAGCGGGAGGGCAAGAGACCCAGTACTTC; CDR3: CASSLIPAGGQETQYF
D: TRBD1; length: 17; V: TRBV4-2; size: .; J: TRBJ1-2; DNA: TGTGCCAGCAGCCAAGATGGGGGACAGGGGAGAAACTATGGCTACACCTTC; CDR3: CASSQDGGQGRNYGYTF
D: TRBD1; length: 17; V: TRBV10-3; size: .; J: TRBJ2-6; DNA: TGTGCCATCCGCTCGGACAGGGTAGGGTCTGGGGCCAACGTCCTGACTTTC; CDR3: CAIRSDRVGSGANVLTF
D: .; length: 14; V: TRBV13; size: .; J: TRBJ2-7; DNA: TGTGCCAGCAGCAGAAGGACAGTCACCTACGAGCAGTACTTC; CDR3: CASSRRTVTYEQYF
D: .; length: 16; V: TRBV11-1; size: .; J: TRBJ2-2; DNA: TGTGCCAGCAGCTCCAACTGGGCAACGAACACCGGGGAGCTGTTTTTT; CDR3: CASSSNWATNTGELFF
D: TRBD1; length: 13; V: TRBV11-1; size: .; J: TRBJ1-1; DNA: TGTGCCAGCAGCCTTGGGACAGGGTCTGAAGCTTTCTTT; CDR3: CASSLGTGSEAFF
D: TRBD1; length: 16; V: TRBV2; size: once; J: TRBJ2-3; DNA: TGTGCCAGCAGTGAATGGGGGACAGGGAACGCAGATACGCAGTATTTT; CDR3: CASSEWGTGNADTQYF
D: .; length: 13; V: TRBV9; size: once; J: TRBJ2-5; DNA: TGTGCCAGCAGCCCCCGAAACCAAGAGACCCAGTACTTC; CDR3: CASSPRNQETQYF
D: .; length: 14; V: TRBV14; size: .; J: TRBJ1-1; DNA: TGTGCCAGCAGAATGGGAGTGAGGAACACTGAAGCTTTCTTT; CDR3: CASRMGVRNTEAFF
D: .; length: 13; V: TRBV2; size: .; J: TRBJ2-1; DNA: TGTGCCAGCAGTGAAAACGGGTACAATGAGCAGTTCTTC; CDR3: CASSENGYNEQFF
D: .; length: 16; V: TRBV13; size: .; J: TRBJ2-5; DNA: TGTGCCAGCAGCTCGGGGATTGGGCAACCCAAAGGGACCCAGTACTTC; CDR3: CASSSGIGQPKGTQYF
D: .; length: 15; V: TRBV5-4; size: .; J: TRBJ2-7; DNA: TGTGCCAGCAGCTTGACCAGCCACGACTCGGACGAGCAGTACTTC; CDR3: CASSLTSHDSDEQYF
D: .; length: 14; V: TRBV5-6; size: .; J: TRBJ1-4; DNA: TGTGCCAGCAGCTTGGCAGGGAATGGGGAAAAACTGTTTTTT; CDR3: CASSLAGNGEKLFF
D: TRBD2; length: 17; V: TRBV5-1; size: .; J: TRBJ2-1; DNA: TGCGCCAGCAGCCAGCTAGGCGGGGGGTCTTGGGACAATGAGCAGTTCTTC; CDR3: CASSQLGGGSWDNEQFF
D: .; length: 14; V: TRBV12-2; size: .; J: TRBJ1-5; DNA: TGTGCAAGTCGCTTAAGGGGCGACAATCAGCCCCAGCATTTT; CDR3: CASRLRGDNQPQHF
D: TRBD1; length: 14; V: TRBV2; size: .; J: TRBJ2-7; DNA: TGTGCCAGCAGGGGGGACAGGAGCTCCTACGAGCAGTACTTC; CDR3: CASRGDRSSYEQYF
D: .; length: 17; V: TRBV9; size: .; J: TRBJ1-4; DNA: TGTGCCAGCAGCGCCTCCGGGGACCCAGCAACTAATGAAAAACTGTTTTTT; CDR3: CASSASGDPATNEKLFF